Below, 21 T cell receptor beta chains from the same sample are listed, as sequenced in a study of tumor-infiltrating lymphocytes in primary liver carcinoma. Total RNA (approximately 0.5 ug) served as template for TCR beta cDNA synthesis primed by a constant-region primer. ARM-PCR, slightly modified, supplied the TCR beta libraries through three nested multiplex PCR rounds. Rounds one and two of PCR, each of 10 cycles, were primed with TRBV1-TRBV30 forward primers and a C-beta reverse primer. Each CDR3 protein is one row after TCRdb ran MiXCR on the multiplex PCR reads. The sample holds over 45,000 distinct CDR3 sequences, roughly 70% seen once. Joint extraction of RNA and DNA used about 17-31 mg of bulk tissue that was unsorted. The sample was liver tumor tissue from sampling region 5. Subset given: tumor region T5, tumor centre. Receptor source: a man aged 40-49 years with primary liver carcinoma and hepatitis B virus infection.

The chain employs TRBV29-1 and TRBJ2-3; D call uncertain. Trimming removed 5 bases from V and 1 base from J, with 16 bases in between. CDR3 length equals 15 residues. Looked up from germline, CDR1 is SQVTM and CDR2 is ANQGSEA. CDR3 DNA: TGCAGCGTTCCCGGAACTCCTTCTTGCACAGATACGCAGTATTTT. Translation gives CSVPGTPSCTDTQYF.

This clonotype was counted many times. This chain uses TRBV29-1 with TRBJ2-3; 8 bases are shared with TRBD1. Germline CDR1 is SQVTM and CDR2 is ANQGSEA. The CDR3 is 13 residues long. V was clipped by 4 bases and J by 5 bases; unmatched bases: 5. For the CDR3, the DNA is TGCAGCGTTGGCAGGGGGCAGAGAGATACGCAGTATTTT. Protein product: CSVGRGQRDTQYF.

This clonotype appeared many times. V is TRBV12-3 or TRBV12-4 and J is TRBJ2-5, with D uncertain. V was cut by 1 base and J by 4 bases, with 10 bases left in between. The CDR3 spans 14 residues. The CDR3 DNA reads TGTGCCAGCAGTTTAGGTCACCAGGTAGAGACCCAGTACTTC. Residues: CASSLGHQVETQYF.

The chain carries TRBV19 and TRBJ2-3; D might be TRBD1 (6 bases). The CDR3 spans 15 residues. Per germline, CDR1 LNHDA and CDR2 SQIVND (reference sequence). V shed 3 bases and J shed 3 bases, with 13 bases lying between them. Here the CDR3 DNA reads TGTGCCAGTAGTATCGTGGCCAGGGGAACAGATACGCAGTATTTT. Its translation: CASSIVARGTDTQYF.

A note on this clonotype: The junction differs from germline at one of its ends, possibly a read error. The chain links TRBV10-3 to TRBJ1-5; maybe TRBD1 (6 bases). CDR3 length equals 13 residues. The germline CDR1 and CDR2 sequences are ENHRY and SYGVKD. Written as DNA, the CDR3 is TGTACCATCCAAGGGGGGAACGATCAGCCCCAGCATTTT. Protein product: CTIQGGNDQPQHF.

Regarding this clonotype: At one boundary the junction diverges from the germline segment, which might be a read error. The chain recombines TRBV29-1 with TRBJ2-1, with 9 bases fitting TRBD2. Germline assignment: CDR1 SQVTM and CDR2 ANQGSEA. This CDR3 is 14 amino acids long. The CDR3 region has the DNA TGCAGCGTTGATGGGTCTAGCGGGGTGGATGAGCGGTTCTTC. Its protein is CSVDGSSGVDERFF.

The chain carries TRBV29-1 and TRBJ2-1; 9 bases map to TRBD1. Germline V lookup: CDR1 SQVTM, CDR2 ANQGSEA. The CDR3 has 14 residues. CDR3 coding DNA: TGCATCGGATTGTCGGGACAGGGTGTGGATGAGCAGTTCTTC. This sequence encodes CIGLSGQGVDEQFF.

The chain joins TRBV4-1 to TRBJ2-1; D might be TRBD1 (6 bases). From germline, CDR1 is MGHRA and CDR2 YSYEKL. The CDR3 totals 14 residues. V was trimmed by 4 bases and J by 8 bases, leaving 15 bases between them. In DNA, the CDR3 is TGCGCCAGCAGCCGGGGACAAGGGATTGATGAGCAGTTCTTC. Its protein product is CASSRGQGIDEQFF.

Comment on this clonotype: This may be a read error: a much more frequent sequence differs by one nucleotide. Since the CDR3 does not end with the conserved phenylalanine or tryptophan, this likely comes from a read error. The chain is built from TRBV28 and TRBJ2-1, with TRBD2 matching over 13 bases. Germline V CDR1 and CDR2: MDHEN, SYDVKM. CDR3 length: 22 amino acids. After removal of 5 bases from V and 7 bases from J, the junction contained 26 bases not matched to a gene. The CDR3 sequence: CASSPGTSGIYLPGVPPNEQFL. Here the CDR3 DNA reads TGTGCCAGCAGTCCAGGGACTAGCGGGATATACCTACCCGGCGTACCCCCGAATGAGCAGTTCTTA.

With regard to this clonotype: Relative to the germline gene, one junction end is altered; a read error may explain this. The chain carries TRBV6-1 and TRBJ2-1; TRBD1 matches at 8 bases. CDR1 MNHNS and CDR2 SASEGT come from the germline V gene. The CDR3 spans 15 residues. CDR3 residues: CANSEALQGVGEQFF. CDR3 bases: TGTGCCAACAGTGAAGCTCTACAGGGGGTAGGTGAGCAGTTCTTC.

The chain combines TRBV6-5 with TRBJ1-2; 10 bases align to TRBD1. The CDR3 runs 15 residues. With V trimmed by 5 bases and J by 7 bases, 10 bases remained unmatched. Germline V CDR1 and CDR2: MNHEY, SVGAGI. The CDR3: CASSRTGTGVSGYTF. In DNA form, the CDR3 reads TGTGCCAGCAGTAGGACCGGGACAGGGGTGAGTGGCTACACCTTC.

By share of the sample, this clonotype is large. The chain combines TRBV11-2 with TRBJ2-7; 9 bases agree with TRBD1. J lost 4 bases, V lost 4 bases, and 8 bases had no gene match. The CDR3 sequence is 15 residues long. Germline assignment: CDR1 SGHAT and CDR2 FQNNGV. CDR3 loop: CASSSTGGRRYEQYF. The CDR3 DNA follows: TGTGCCAGCAGCTCTACAGGGGGCCGGAGGTACGAGCAGTACTTC.

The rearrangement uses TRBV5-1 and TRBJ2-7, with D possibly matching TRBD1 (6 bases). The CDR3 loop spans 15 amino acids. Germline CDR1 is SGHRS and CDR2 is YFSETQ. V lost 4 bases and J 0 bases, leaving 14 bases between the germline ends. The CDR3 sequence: CASSPGQPTSYEQYF. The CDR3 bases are TGCGCCAGCAGCCCCGGACAGCCGACCTCCTACGAGCAGTACTTC.

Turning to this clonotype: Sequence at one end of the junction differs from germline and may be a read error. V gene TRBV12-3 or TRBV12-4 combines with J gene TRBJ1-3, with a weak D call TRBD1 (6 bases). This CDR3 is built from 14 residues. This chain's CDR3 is CTSGLQGAGNTIYF. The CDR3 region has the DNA TGTACCAGCGGCCTACAGGGAGCCGGAAACACCATATATTTT.

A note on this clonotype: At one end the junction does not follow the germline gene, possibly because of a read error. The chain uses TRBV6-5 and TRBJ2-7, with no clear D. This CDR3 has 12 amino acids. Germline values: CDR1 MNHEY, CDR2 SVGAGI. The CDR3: CAGSGVFYEQYF. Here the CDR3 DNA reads TGTGCCGGCAGTGGTGTATTCTACGAACAGTACTTC.

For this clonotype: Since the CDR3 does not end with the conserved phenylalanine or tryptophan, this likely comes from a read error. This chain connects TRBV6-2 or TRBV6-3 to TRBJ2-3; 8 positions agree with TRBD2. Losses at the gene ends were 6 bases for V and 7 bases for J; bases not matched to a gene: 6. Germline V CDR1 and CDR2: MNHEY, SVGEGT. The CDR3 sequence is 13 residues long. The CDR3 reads CASSWGLVNTQYS. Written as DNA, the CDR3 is TGTGCCAGCAGCTGGGGACTAGTGAATACGCAGTATTCT.

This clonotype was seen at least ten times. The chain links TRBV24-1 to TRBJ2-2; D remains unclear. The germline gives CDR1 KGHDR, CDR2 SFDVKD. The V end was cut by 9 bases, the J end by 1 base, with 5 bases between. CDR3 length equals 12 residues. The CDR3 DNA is TGTGCCACCGGGGAGAACACCGGGGAGCTGTTTTTT. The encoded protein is CATGENTGELFF.

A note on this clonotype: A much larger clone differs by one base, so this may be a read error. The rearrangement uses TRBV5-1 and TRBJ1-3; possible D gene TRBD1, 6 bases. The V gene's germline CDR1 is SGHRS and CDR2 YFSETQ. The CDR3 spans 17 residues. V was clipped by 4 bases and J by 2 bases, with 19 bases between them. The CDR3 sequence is CASSPSWGSGAGNTIYF. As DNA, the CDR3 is TGCGCCAGCAGCCCCTCATGGGGATCAGGGGCTGGAAACACCATATATTTT.

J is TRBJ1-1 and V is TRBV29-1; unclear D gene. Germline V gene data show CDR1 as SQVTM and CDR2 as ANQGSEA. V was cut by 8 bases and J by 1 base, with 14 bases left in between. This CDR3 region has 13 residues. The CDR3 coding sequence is TGCAGCCTTGTGCACATTTCGAACACTGAAGCTTTCTTT. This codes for CSLVHISNTEAFF.

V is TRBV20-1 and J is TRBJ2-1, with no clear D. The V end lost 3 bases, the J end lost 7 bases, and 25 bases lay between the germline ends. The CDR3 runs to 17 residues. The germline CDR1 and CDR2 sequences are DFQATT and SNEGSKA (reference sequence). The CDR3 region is CSASPSRRKHLANEQFF. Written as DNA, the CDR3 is TGCAGTGCTAGTCCGTCGCGTCGTAAGCACCTGGCGAATGAGCAGTTCTTC.

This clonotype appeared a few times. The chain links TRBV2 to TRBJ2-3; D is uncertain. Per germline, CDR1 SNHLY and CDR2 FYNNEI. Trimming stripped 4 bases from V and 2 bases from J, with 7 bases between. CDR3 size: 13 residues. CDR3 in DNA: TGTGCCAGCAGTGGGCTGAACACAGATACGCAGTATTTT. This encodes CASSGLNTDTQYF. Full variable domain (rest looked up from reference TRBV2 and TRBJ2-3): EPEVTQTPSHQVTQMGQEVILRCVPISNHLYFYWYRQILGQKVEFLVSFYNNEISEKSEIFDDQFSVERPDGSNFTLKIRSTKLEDSAMYFCASSGLNTDTQYFGPGTRLTVL.